Following are 20 T cell receptor beta chains from one sample sequenced in a study of CXCR3-negative and CXCR3-positive naive CD8 T cells. 5' RACE with UMI labels generated the TRB cDNA libraries. Reprocessing the 5' RACE reads, TCRdb reports a single entry for every CDR3 protein and omits DNA. Its clone listing holds approximately 24,000 distinct CDR3 sequences. The sequencing sample was made of naive CXCR3- CD8+ T cells from blood. The subset here: CD45RO-CCR7+CD27+CD95- naive CD8+ T cells lacking CXCR3 (TNR3-). These receptors came from a human donor in good health. Some clones in this sample may be carry-over from other donors' samples.

The chain uses TRBV5-1 and TRBJ2-1; TCRdb's assignment of TRBD1 cannot be checked, as there is no DNA. Germline assignment: CDR1 SGHRS and CDR2 YFSETQ. The CDR3 runs 16 residues. This CDR3 is CASSQGTGGSYNEQFF.

This sequence joins TRBV28 and TRBJ2-3. Germline values: CDR1 MDHEN, CDR2 SYDVKM. This CDR3 is built from 14 residues. The CDR3 sequence: CASSSSTHPDTQYF. Based on the CDR3 plus reference TRBV28 and TRBJ2-3, the full variable domain is DVKVTQSSRYLVKRTGEKVFLECVQDMDHENMFWYRQDPGLGLRLIYFSYDVKMKEKGDIPEGYSVSREKKERFSLILESASTNQTSMYLCASSSSTHPDTQYFGPGTRLTVL.

The chain carries TRBV29-1 and TRBJ2-7; without DNA, the TCRdb call of TRBD1 cannot be checked. The CDR3 runs 12 residues. Germline V gene sequence: CDR1 SQVTM, CDR2 ANQGSEA. The CDR3 loop is CSVVGGFNEQYF.

The V call is TRBV7-6, the J call TRBJ1-1. The V gene's germline CDR1 is SGHVS and CDR2 FNYEAQ. The CDR3 loop spans 17 amino acids. The CDR3 spells CASSLVQGQVSGTEAFF. The whole variable domain, remainder taken from reference TRBV7-6 and TRBJ1-1, is GAGVSQSPRYKVTKRGQDVALRCDPISGHVSLYWYRQALGQGPEFLTYFNYEAQQDKSGLPNDRFSAERPEGSISTLTIQRTEQRDSAMYRCASSLVQGQVSGTEAFFGQGTRLTVV.

The gene calls are TRBV14 and TRBJ1-1. Germline V CDR1 and CDR2: SGHDN, FVKESK. The length of the CDR3 is 14 residues. The CDR3 sequence is CANSQGQGTTEAFF.

The chain is built from TRBV10-3 and TRBJ2-7; TCRdb reports TRBD1, a call that lacks DNA to check it against. The CDR3 has 13 amino acids. Looked up from germline, CDR1 is ENHRY and CDR2 is SYGVKD. The CDR3 loop is CAMGRDGVSEQYF.

The chain employs TRBV7-8 and TRBJ1-6; TCRdb calls TRBD1, which cannot be checked without DNA. CDR1 is SGHVS, CDR2 FQNEAQ, per germline. The CDR3 is 18 residues long. The CDR3 loop reads CASSLAHGAGARNSPLHF.

CDR3 protein: CASSLLAGADTQYF. This chain links TRBV7-8 with TRBJ2-3; TCRdb gives TRBD2 as the D gene, but with no DNA this cannot be confirmed. This CDR3 region has 14 residues. CDR1 is SGHVS and CDR2 is FQNEAQ in the germline V gene. Together with reference TRBV7-8 and TRBJ2-3, the CDR3 gives the full variable domain: GAGVSQSPRYKVAKRGQDVALRCDPISGHVSLFWYQQALGQGPEFLTYFQNEAQLDKSGLPSDRFFAERPEGSVSTLKIQRTQQEDSAVYLCASSLLAGADTQYFGPGTRLTVL.

V gene TRBV6-5 combines with J gene TRBJ1-5. The germline V gene encodes CDR1 MNHEY and CDR2 SVGAGI. This CDR3 comprises 13 residues. The chain's CDR3 is CASSNRASQPQHF.

The genes are TRBV4-3 and TRBJ1-1. Germline-derived CDR1 and CDR2 are LGHNA and YSLEER. The CDR3 has 14 amino acids. The CDR3 loop reads CASSLGTMNTEAFF.

The CDR3 loop is CSARAGTSQETQYF. This chain uses TRBV20-1 with TRBJ2-5; TCRdb reports TRBD2, a call that lacks DNA to check it against. Per germline, CDR1 DFQATT and CDR2 SNEGSKA (reference sequence). The CDR3 runs 14 residues.

The chain couples TRBV6-4 to TRBJ2-3; TCRdb's D call of TRBD1 is untestable without DNA. Per the germline V gene, CDR1 is MRHNA and CDR2 is SNTAGT. The CDR3 sequence is 14 residues long. This CDR3 reads CASSDSTEGNTQYF.

This chain joins TRBV7-9 and TRBJ2-7; TCRdb picks TRBD1, but there is no DNA to check that call. This CDR3 is 12 amino acids long. Per the germline V gene, CDR1 is SEHNR and CDR2 is FQNEAQ (reference sequence). The chain's CDR3 is CASSTGQYEQYF. Based on the CDR3 plus reference TRBV7-9 and TRBJ2-7, the full variable domain is DTGVSQNPRHKITKRGQNVTFRCDPISEHNRLYWYRQTLGQGPEFLTYFQNEAQLEKSRLLSDRFSAERPKGSFSTLEIQRTEQGDSAMYLCASSTGQYEQYFGPGTRLTVT.

The rearrangement uses TRBV7-2 and TRBJ1-2; TCRdb's D gene call, TRBD1, goes unchecked for lack of DNA. CDR1 and CDR2 (germline): SGHTA, FQGNSA. The CDR3 covers 16 residues. The chain's CDR3 is CASSLPTGLHNYGYTF. The whole variable domain, filled in from reference TRBV7-2 and TRBJ1-2, reads GAGVSQSPSNKVTEKGKDVELRCDPISGHTALYWYRQSLGQGLEFLIYFQGNSAPDKSGLPSDRFSAERTGGSVSTLTIQRTQQEDSAVYLCASSLPTGLHNYGYTFGSGTRLTVV.

The chain carries TRBV9 and TRBJ1-5. The CDR3 sequence is 13 residues long. Germline V gene lookup returns CDR1 SGDLS and CDR2 YYNGEE. This chain's CDR3 is CASSVLAGQPQHF.

The genes are TRBV6-5 and TRBJ2-2. Germline assignment: CDR1 MNHEY and CDR2 SVGAGI. The CDR3 runs 11 residues. The CDR3 region is CASSETGELFF.

The chain links TRBV7-8 to TRBJ2-2; TCRdb's D gene call, TRBD2, goes unchecked for lack of DNA. Per germline, CDR1 SGHVS and CDR2 FQNEAQ. The CDR3 covers 15 residues. The CDR3: CASSLVTSATGELFF. Complete variable domain (other parts from reference TRBV7-8 and TRBJ2-2): GAGVSQSPRYKVAKRGQDVALRCDPISGHVSLFWYQQALGQGPEFLTYFQNEAQLDKSGLPSDRFFAERPEGSVSTLKIQRTQQEDSAVYLCASSLVTSATGELFFGEGSRLTVL.

CDR3 amino acids: CASSRAPGTYEQYF. The J gene is TRBJ2-7, the V gene TRBV21-1; absent DNA, TCRdb's TRBD1 call cannot be checked. TRBV21-1 is noted as a pseudogene. This CDR3 is built from 14 residues.

CDR3: CSVVGAPAEPNTEALF. The chain employs TRBV29-1 and TRBJ1-1; TCRdb selects TRBD1, and the lack of DNA leaves this call unchecked. Germline lookup yields CDR1 SQVTM and CDR2 ANQGSEA. The CDR3 consists of 16 residues.

This clonotype shows up as medium-sized by frequency. J is TRBJ1-2 and V is TRBV5-1. The CDR3 is 14 residues long. CDR1 SGHRS and CDR2 YFSETQ come from the germline V gene. The CDR3 sequence is CASSLGGYGSGYTF.